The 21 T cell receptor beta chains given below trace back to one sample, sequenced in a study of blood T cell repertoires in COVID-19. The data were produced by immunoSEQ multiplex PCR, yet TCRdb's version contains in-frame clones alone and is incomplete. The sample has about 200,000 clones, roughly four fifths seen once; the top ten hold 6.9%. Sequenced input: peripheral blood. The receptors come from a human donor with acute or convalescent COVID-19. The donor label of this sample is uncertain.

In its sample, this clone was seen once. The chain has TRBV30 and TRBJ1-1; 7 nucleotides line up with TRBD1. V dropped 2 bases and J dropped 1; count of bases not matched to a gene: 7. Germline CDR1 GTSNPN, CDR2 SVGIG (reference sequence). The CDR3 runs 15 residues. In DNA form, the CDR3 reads TGTGCCTGGAGTACCCGTGGGACAGCGAACACTGAAGCTTTCTTT. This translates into CAWSTRGTANTEAFF.

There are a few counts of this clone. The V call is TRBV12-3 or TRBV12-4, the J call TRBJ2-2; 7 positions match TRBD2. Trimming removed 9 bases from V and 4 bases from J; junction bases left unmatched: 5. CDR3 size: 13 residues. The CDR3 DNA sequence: TGTGCCAGTAGAGGGAGGGGCACCGGGGAGCTGTTTTTT. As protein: CASRGRGTGELFF.

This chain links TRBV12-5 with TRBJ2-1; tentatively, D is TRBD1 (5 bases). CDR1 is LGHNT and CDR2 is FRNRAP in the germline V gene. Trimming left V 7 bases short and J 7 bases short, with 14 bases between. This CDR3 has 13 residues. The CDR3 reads CASVLSPGNEQFF. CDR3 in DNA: TGTGCTAGTGTCCTGAGCCCAGGGAATGAGCAGTTCTTC.

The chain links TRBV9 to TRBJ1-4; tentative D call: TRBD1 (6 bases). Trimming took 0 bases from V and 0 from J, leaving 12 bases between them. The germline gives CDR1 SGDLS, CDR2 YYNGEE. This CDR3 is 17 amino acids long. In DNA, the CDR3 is TGTGCCAGCAGCGTAGGCTGGACAGCCTCAACTAATGAAAAACTGTTTTTT. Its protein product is CASSVGWTASTNEKLFF.

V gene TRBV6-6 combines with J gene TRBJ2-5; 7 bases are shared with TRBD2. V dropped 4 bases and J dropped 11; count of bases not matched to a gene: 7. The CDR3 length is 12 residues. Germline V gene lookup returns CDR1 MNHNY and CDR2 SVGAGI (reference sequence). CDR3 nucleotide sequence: TGTGCCAGCAGTTTCACTAGCGCGGGACAGTACTTC. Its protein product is CASSFTSAGQYF.

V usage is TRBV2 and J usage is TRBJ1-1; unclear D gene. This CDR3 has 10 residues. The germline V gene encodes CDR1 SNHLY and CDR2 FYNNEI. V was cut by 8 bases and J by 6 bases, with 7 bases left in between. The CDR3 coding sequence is TGTGCCAGCCTTGTTGCTGAAGCTTTCTTT. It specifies CASLVAEAFF.

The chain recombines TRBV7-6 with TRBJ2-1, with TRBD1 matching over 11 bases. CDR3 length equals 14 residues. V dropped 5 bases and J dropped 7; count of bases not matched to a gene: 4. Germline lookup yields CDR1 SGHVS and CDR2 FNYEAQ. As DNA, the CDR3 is TGTGCCAGCAGCCTCGGGACAGGGGGGAATGAGCAGTTCTTC. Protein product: CASSLGTGGNEQFF.

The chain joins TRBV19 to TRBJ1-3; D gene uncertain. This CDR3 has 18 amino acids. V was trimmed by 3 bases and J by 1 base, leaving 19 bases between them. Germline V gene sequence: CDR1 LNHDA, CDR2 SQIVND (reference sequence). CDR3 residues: CASSIRGSSDFSGNTIYF. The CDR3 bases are TGTGCCAGTAGTATTCGAGGGTCCTCGGATTTTTCTGGAAACACCATATATTTT. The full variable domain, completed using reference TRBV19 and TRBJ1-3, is DGGITQSPKYLFRKEGQNVTLSCEQNLNHDAMYWYRQDPGQGLRLIYYSQIVNDFQKGDIAEGYSVSREKKESFPLTVTSAQKNPTAFYLCASSIRGSSDFSGNTIYFGEGSWLTVV.

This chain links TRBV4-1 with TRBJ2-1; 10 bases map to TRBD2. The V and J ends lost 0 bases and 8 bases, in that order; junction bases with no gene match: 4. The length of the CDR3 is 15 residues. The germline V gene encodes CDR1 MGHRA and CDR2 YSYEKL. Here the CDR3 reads CASSQDPSGSYEQFF. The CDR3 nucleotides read TGCGCCAGCAGCCAAGATCCTAGCGGGAGTTATGAGCAGTTCTTC.

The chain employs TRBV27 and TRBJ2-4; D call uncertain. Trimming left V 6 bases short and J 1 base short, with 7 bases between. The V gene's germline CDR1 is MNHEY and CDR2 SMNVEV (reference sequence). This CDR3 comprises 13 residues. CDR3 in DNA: TGTGCCAGCAGAGACTGGGCCAAAAACATTCAGTACTTC. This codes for CASRDWAKNIQYF.

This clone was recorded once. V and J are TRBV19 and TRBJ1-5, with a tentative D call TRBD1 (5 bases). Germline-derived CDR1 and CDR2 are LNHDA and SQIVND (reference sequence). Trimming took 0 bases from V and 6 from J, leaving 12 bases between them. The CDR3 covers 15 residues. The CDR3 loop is CASSIEGTKAQPQHF. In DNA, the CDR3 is TGTGCCAGTAGTATAGAAGGGACTAAGGCTCAGCCCCAGCATTTT.

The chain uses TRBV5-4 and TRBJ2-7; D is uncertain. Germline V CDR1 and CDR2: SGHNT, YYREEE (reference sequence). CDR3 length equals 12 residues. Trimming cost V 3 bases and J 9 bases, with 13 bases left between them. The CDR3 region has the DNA TGTGCCAGCAGCTGGCCACGAGGTGGGCAGTACTTC. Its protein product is CASSWPRGGQYF.

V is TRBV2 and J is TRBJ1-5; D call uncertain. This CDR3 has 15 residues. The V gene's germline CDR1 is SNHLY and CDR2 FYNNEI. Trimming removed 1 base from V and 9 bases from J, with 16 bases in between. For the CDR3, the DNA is TGTGCCAGCAGTGAAGGTCGTTACGGTTCTTCGCCCCAGCATTTT. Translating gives CASSEGRYGSSPQHF.

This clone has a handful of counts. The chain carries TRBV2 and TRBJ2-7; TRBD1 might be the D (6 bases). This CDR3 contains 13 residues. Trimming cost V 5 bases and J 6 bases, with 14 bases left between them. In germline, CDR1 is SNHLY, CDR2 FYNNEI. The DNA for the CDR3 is TGTGCCAGCAGTCTTCAGTGGACAGCCGAGCAGTACTTC. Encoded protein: CASSLQWTAEQYF.

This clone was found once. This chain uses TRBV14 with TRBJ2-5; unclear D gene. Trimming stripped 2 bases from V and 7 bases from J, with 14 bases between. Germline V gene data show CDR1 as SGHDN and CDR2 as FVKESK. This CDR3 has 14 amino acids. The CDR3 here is CASSQLIGELTQYF. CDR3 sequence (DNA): TGTGCCAGCAGCCAATTGATAGGAGAGCTGACCCAGTACTTC.

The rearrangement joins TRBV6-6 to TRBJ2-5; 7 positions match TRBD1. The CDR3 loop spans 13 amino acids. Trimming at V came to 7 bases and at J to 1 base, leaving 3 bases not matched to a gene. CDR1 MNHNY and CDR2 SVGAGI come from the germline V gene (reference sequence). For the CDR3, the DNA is TGTGCCAGCATCAGGGGGTTCCAAGAGACCCAGTACTTC. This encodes CASIRGFQETQYF.

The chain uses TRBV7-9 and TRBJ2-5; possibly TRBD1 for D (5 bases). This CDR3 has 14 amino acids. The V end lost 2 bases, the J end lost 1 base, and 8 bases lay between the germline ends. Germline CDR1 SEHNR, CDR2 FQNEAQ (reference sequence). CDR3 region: CASSLTGSQETQYF. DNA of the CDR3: TGTGCCAGCAGCTTAACAGGATCCCAAGAGACCCAGTACTTC.

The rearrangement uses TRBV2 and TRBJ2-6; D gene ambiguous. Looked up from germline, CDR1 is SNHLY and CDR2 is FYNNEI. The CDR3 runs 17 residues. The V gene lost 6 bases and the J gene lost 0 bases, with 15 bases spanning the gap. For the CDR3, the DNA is TGTGCCAGCAGCAAGACACGGCTGGTCTCTGGGGCCAACGTCCTGACTTTC. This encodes CASSKTRLVSGANVLTF. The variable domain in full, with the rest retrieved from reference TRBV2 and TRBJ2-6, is EPEVTQTPSHQVTQMGQEVILRCVPISNHLYFYWYRQILGQKVEFLVSFYNNEISEKSEIFDDQFSVERPDGSNFTLKIRSTKLEDSAMYFCASSKTRLVSGANVLTFGAGSRLTVL.

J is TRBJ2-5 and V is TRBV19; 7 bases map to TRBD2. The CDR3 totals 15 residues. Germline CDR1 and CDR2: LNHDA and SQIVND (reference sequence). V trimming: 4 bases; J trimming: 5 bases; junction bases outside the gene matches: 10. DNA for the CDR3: TGTGCCAGTAGTACCGAAGGAGGGAGGGGTGAGACCCAGTACTTC. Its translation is CASSTEGGRGETQYF. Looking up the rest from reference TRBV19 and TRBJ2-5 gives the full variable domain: DGGITQSPKYLFRKEGQNVTLSCEQNLNHDAMYWYRQDPGQGLRLIYYSQIVNDFQKGDIAEGYSVSREKKESFPLTVTSAQKNPTAFYLCASSTEGGRGETQYFGPGTRLLVL.

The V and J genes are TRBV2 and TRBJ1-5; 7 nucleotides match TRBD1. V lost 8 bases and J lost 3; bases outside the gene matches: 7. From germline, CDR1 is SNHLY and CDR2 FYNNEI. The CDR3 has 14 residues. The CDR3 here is CASRNDRANQPQHF. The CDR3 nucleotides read TGTGCCAGCCGGAACGACAGGGCCAATCAGCCCCAGCATTTT.

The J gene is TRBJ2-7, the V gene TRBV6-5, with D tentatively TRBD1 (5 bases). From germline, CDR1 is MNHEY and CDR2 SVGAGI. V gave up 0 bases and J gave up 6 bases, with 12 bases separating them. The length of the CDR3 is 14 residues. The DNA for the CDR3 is TGTGCCAGCAGTTACTCCGCAGGGTTGGGCGAGCAGTACTTC. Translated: CASSYSAGLGEQYF.